The 4 T cell receptor beta chains below all came from one sample that was sequenced in a study of T cell responses to AZD1222 COVID-19 vaccine. The data were produced by immunoSEQ multiplex PCR, yet TCRdb's version contains in-frame clones alone and is incomplete. The table lists roughly 200,000 clones, around 94% of them singletons. The input for sequencing was peripheral blood, taken 28 days after the second dose of the MenACWY control vaccine. Receptors originate from an adult who received the MenACWY meningococcal vaccine as a control.

The V call is TRBV5-1, the J call TRBJ2-7; maybe TRBD2 (8 bases). Germline V gene lookup returns CDR1 SGHRS and CDR2 YFSETQ. The CDR3 contains 15 residues. V dropped 0 bases and J dropped 6 bases, with 16 bases sitting between them. The CDR3 DNA reads TGCGCCAGCAGCTTGGCGACAGGGCGGGAGGCCGAGCAGTACTTC. Protein: CASSLATGREAEQYF.

The rearrangement links TRBV19 to TRBJ1-3; D is perhaps TRBD1 (5 bases). Looked up from germline, CDR1 is LNHDA and CDR2 is SQIVND (reference sequence). The CDR3 runs 15 residues. Deletions cut 4 bases from V and 7 bases from J, with 17 bases between. The CDR3 DNA reads TGTGCCAGTAGTACCACAGGTTCTGAGCGGAACACCATATATTTT. Translating it yields CASSTTGSERNTIYF. Full variable domain (rest looked up from reference TRBV19 and TRBJ1-3): DGGITQSPKYLFRKEGQNVTLSCEQNLNHDAMYWYRQDPGQGLRLIYYSQIVNDFQKGDIAEGYSVSREKKESFPLTVTSAQKNPTAFYLCASSTTGSERNTIYFGEGSWLTVV.

CDR3 nucleotide sequence: TGTGCCAGCAGCCCAAGGGCAGGGAGTTACACCGGGGAGCTGTTTTTT. Its translation: CASSPRAGSYTGELFF. The chain uses TRBV9 and TRBJ2-2; perhaps D is TRBD1 or TRBD2 (5 bases each). V lost 4 bases and J lost 3, with 16 bases in between. Germline loops: CDR1 SGDLS, CDR2 YYNGEE. The CDR3 extends over 16 amino acids.

Only one count was recorded for this clone. The V and J genes are TRBV4-2 and TRBJ2-7; unclear D gene. The CDR3 spans 15 residues. Germline V gene data show CDR1 as LGHNA and CDR2 as YNFKEQ. Trimming left V 0 bases short and J 2 bases short, with 11 bases between. The CDR3 region is CASSQELRSAYEQYF. For the CDR3, the DNA is TGTGCCAGCAGCCAAGAGTTGCGCTCAGCCTACGAGCAGTACTTC.